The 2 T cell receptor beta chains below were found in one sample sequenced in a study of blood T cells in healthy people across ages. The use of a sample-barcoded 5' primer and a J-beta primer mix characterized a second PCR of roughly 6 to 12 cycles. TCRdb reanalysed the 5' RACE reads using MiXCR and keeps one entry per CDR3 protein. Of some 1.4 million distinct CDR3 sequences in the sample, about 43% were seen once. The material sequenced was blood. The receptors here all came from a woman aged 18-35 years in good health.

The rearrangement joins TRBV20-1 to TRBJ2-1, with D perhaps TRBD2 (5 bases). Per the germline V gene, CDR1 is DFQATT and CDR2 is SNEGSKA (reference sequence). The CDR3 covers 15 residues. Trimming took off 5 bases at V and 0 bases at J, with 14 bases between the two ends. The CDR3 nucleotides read TGCAGTGCTGGGGAGCGGACCGGCTCCTACAATGAGCAGTTCTTC. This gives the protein CSAGERTGSYNEQFF.

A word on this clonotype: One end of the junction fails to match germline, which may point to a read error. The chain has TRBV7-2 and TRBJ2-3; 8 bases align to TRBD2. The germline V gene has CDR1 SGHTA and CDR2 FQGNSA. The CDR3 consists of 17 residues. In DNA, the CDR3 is TGTGCCCGCAGCACACCCTATAGCGGGGCTGACACAGATACGCAGTATTTT. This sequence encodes CARSTPYSGADTDTQYF.